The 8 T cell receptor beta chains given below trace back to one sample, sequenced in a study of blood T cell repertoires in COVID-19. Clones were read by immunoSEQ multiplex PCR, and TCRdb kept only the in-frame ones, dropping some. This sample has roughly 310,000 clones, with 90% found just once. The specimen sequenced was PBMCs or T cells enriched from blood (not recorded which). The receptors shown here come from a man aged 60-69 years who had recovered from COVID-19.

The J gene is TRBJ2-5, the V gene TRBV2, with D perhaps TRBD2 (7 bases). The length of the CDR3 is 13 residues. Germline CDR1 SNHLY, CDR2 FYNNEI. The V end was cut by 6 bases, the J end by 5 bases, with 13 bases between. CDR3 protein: CASRGGGVETQYF. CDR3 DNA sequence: TGTGCCAGCAGGGGAGGGGGAGTTGAGACCCAGTACTTC.

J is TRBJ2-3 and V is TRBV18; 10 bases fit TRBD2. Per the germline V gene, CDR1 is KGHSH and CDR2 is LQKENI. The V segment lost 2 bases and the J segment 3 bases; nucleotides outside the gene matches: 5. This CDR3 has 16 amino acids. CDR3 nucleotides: TGTGCCAGCTCACCAAACCTAGCGGGAGTTACAGATACGCAGTATTTT. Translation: CASSPNLAGVTDTQYF.

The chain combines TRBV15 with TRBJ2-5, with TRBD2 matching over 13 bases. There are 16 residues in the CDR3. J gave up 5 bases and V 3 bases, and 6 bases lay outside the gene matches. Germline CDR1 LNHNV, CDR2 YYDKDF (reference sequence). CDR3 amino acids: CATSRRLGLAGETQYF. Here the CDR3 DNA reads TGTGCCACCAGCAGGAGATTGGGACTAGCGGGGGAGACCCAGTACTTC.

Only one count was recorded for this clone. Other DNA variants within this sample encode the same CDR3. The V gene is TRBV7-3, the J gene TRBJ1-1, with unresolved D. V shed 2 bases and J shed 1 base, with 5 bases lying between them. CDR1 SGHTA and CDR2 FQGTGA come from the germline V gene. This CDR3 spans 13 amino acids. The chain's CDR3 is CASSLGQNTEAFF. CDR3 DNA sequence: TGTGCCAGCAGCTTAGGGCAGAACACTGAAGCTTTCTTT.

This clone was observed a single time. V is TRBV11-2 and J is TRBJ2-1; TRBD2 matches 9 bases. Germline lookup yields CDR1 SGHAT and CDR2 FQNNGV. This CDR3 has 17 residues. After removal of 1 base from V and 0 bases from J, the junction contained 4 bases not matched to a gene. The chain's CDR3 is CASSLVGREGSYNEQFF. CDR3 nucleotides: TGTGCCAGCAGCTTAGTCGGGCGGGAGGGCTCCTACAATGAGCAGTTCTTC.

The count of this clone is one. The DNA of the CDR3 is TGTGCCAGTAGTATAGGGTTTCTAGCCGGGTGGTCGGGAGATACGCAGTATTTT. This gives the protein CASSIGFLAGWSGDTQYF. The rearrangement joins TRBV19 to TRBJ2-3; the D gene is possibly TRBD2 (5 bases). The CDR3 is made up of 18 amino acids. The germline V and J ends were trimmed by 1 base and 5 bases, with 22 bases remaining between them. CDR1 LNHDA and CDR2 SQIVND come from the germline V gene (reference sequence).

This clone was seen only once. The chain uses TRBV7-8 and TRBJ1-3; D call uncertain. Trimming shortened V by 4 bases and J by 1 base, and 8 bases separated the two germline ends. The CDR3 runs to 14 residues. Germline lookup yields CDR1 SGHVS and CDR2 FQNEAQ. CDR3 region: CASSYERSGNTIYF. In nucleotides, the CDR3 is TGTGCCAGCAGCTATGAGAGGTCTGGAAACACCATATATTTT.

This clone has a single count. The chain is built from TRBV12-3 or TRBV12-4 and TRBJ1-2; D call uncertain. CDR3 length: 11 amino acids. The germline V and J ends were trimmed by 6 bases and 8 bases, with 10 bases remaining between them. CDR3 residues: CASSPLEGYTF. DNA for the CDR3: TGTGCCAGCAGCCCCTTGGAGGGCTACACCTTC.